A selection of T cell receptor beta chains follows, all from one sample in a study of blood T cell repertoires in COVID-19. The assay was immunoSEQ multiplex PCR, and TCRdb's table has in-frame clones only and misses some. The table has more than 250,000 clones, around 87% seen once. Material for sequencing was PBMCs or T cells enriched from blood (not recorded which). These receptors came from a young woman with acute COVID-19. Each CDR3 is given with its conserved first and last residue. The order of the fields is V gene, J gene, D gene, clone size, CDR3 protein, CDR3 DNA. The D gene is left open where the match is weak. Clone size is shown for a subset of rows, as once, few, many or a class of expanded clone.

TRBV5-1,TRBJ1-4,TRBD1,NA,CASSLAQGDEKLFF,TGCGCCAGCAGCTTGGCACAGGGGGATGAAAAACTGTTTTTT
TRBV6-1,TRBJ2-6,NA,NA,CASSEAGHSSGANVLTF,TGTGCCAGCAGTGAAGCGGGACACAGCTCTGGGGCCAACGTCCTGACTTTC
TRBV29-1,TRBJ2-1,TRBD1,NA,CSAGTGDEQFF,TGCAGCGCCGGGACAGGGGATGAGCAGTTCTTC
TRBV5-5,TRBJ2-5,NA,NA,CASSLAPPTGQETQYF,TGTGCCAGCAGCTTGGCTCCCCCGACAGGCCAAGAGACCCAGTACTTC
TRBV4-1,TRBJ1-2,TRBD1,NA,CASSQGRRDSVSGYTF,TGCGCCAGCAGCCAAGGGCGCCGGGACAGCGTGTCTGGCTACACCTTC
TRBV27,TRBJ2-1,TRBD2,NA,CASSSGTSGASSYNEQFF,TGTGCCAGCAGTTCCGGGACTAGCGGAGCTAGCTCCTACAATGAGCAGTTCTTC
TRBV5-1,TRBJ2-5,TRBD2,NA,CASSYGTSGSSETQYF,TGCGCCAGCAGCTATGGGACTAGCGGGAGTTCTGAGACCCAGTACTTC
TRBV25-1,TRBJ1-1,TRBD1,NA,CASSENRGEAEAFF,TGTGCCAGCAGTGAGAACAGGGGGGAGGCTGAAGCTTTCTTT
TRBV11-2,TRBJ2-7,TRBD2,NA,CASRSGLAYEQYF,TGTGCCAGCAGGTCAGGACTAGCCTACGAGCAGTACTTC
TRBV29-1,TRBJ2-1,TRBD2,few,CSVLMGREQLGEQFF,TGCAGCGTTTTAATGGGGCGGGAGCAGTTGGGTGAGCAGTTCTTC
TRBV5-6,TRBJ2-1,NA,NA,CASSLSDSLYNEQFF,TGTGCCAGCAGCTTGTCAGATTCCCTCTACAATGAGCAGTTCTTC
TRBV7-8,TRBJ2-2,TRBD2,NA,CASSFRTSDDTGELFF,TGTGCCAGCAGCTTCCGGACTAGCGACGACACCGGGGAGCTGTTTTTT
TRBV19,TRBJ1-5,NA,NA,CATRDRTANQPQHF,TGTGCCACCAGAGACAGGACCGCAAATCAGCCCCAGCATTTT